This is a list of T cell receptor beta chains from one sample in a study of tumour-infiltrating T cells in Burkitt lymphoma. Clones were read by immunoSEQ multiplex PCR, and TCRdb kept only the in-frame ones, dropping some. Of 4,000 to 5,500 clones detected, about a tenth appear once; the ten largest clones hold more than 2%. The sample consisted of tumor tissue. These TCRs come from a human donor with diffuse large B-cell lymphoma. CDR3s include the opening cysteine and the closing phenylalanine or tryptophan. A D gene is named only where the DNA matches it firmly. Rows may omit the clone size; those that give it use once, few, many or a size class.

size | D | J | V | DNA | CDR3
- | TRBD1 | TRBJ1-3 | TRBV5-1 | TGCGCCAGCAGCGGGAACAGGGGGCCTGGAAACACCATATATTTT | CASSGNRGPGNTIYF
few | TRBD1 | TRBJ2-7 | TRBV5-1 | TGCGCCAGCAGCTCGACAGGGACCTCCTACGAGCAGTACTTC | CASSSTGTSYEQYF
- | - | TRBJ1-3 | TRBV4-2 | TGTGCCAGCAGCCCATCTCACAGCTCTGGAAACACCATATATTTT | CASSPSHSSGNTIYF
- | - | TRBJ1-2 | TRBV7-9 | TGTGCCAGCAGCTTTATGGGGGGCTATGGCTACACCTTC | CASSFMGGYGYTF
- | - | TRBJ1-5 | TRBV4-1 | TGCGCCAGCAGCCAAGGCCGGGGTACAAATCAGCCCCAGCATTTT | CASSQGRGTNQPQHF
- | - | TRBJ2-2 | TRBV9 | TGTGCCAGCAGCGAGAGGTCCTACACCGGGGAGCTGTTTTTT | CASSERSYTGELFF
- | - | TRBJ1-4 | TRBV7-9 | TGTGCCAGCAGCTTAGCAGCCATCGGAGATGAAAAACTGTTTTTT | CASSLAAIGDEKLFF
- | - | TRBJ2-5 | TRBV30 | TGTGCCTGGAGTGTGGGGTCACAAGAGACCCAGTACTTC | CAWSVGSQETQYF
- | - | TRBJ1-6 | TRBV11-2 | TGTGCCAGCACCACGTGGGGGGACGGGTCACCCCTCCACTTT | CASTTWGDGSPLHF
- | - | TRBJ2-3 | TRBV6-1 | TGTGCCAGCAGTGTGGACTTTAATACGCAGTATTTT | CASSVDFNTQYF
- | - | TRBJ2-4 | TRBV11-2 | TGTGCCAGCAGCTTAGCATTAGCCAAAAACATTCAGTACTTC | CASSLALAKNIQYF
- | - | TRBJ1-5 | TRBV18 | TGTGCCAGCTCAGATACAGGGATCAATCAGCCCCAGCATTTT | CASSDTGINQPQHF
few | TRBD1 | TRBJ2-2 | TRBV2 | TGTGCCAGCGACAGGGGGCGAACCGGGGAGCTGTTTTTT | CASDRGRTGELFF
few | - | TRBJ1-1 | TRBV7-9 | TGTGCCAGCAGCTTAGGGGGGGAAACTGAAGCTTTCTTT | CASSLGGETEAFF
- | - | TRBJ2-1 | TRBV28 | TGTGCCAGCAGTTTCCGACAGAGCAGCTACAATGAGCAGTTCTTC | CASSFRQSSYNEQFF
few | - | TRBJ2-3 | TRBV23-1 | TGCGCCAGCAGTCTTTGGGGCACAGATACGCAGTATTTT | CASSLWGTDTQYF
few | - | TRBJ1-2 | TRBV30 | TGTGCCTGGAGCCCCGGCCAAGCCGGCTACACCTTC | CAWSPGQAGYTF
few | TRBD1 | TRBJ1-1 | TRBV4-2 | TGTGCCAGCAGCCAAGACGACAGGGGGCGCAAGGACACTGAAGCTTTCTTT | CASSQDDRGRKDTEAFF
few | - | TRBJ2-5 | TRBV30 | TGTGCCTGGAGTGTACAGGGAGGAGAGACCCAGTACTTC | CAWSVQGGETQYF
- | - | TRBJ1-5 | TRBV6-5 | TGTGCCAGCAGCTCTCTAAAAGGTGGCAATCAGCCCCAGCATTTT | CASSSLKGGNQPQHF
- | - | TRBJ1-1 | TRBV30 | TGTGCCTGGAGTGTAGGTCCTGAAGCTTTCTTT | CAWSVGPEAFF
- | TRBD2 | TRBJ2-5 | TRBV7-9 | TGTGCCAGCAGCTTAGAATTAGCGGGGCGAGGGAAGACCCAGTACTTC | CASSLELAGRGKTQYF
- | TRBD1 | TRBJ1-1 | TRBV6-5 | TGTGCCAGCACTCGGGGACAGGGGAACACTGAAGCTTTCTTT | CASTRGQGNTEAFF
- | TRBD1 | TRBJ2-1 | TRBV6-1 | TGTGCCAGCAGTGCGACAGGGTCCTACAATGAGCAGTTCTTC | CASSATGSYNEQFF
few | - | TRBJ1-2 | TRBV18 | TGTGCCAGCTCACCACCAGAGGCGGGGGGCGACTACTATGGCTACACCTTC | CASSPPEAGGDYYGYTF
few | TRBD1 | TRBJ1-5 | TRBV18 | TGTGCCAGCTCACCGCGGGACAGGGGGCGGGGAGGCAATCAGCCCCAGCATTTT | CASSPRDRGRGGNQPQHF
- | - | TRBJ2-7 | TRBV10-3 | TGTGCCATCAGTGAGTCCTCCGAGCAGTACTTC | CAISESSEQYF
few | - | TRBJ2-2 | TRBV16 | TGTGCCAGCAGCCAATCCGGGCCCACCGGGGAGCTGTTTTTT | CASSQSGPTGELFF